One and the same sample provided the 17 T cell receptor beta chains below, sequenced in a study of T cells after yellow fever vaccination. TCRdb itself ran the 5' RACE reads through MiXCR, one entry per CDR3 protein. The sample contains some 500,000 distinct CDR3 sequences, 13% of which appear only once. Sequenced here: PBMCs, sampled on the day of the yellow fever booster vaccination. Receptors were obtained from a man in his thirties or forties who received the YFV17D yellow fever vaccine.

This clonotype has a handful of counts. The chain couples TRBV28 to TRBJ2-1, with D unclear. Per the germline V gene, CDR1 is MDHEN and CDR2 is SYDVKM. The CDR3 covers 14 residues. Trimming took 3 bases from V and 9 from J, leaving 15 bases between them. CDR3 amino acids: CASSFENTISEQFF. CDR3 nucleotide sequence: TGTGCCAGCAGTTTTGAGAATACAATCTCTGAGCAGTTCTTC.

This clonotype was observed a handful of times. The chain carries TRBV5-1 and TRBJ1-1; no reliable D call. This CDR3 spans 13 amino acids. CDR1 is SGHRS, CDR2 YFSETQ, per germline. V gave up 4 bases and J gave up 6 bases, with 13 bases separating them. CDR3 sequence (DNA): TGCGCCAGCAGCCCTGACGAGGGATCTGAAGCTTTCTTT. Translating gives CASSPDEGSEAFF.

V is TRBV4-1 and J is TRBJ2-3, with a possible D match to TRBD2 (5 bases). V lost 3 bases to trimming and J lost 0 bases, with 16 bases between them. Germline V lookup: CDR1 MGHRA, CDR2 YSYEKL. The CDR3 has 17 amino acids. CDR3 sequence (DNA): TGCGCCAGCAGCCAGAGGGCAGTTGAACCTAGCACAGATACGCAGTATTTT. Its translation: CASSQRAVEPSTDTQYF.

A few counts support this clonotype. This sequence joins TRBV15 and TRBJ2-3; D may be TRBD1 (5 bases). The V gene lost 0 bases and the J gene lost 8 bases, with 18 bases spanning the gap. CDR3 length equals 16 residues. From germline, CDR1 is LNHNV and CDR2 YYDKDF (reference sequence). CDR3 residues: CATSRDRSRASGTQYF. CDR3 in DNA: TGTGCCACCAGCAGAGATAGATCCAGGGCGTCGGGTACGCAGTATTTT.

CDR3 coding DNA: TGCAGCGTTGGCCCCGAGGTCTACGAGCAGTACTTC. It encodes CSVGPEVYEQYF. The gene calls are TRBV29-1 and TRBJ2-7; D remains ambiguous. The germline V gene encodes CDR1 SQVTM and CDR2 ANQGSEA. The CDR3 contains 12 residues. V lost 4 bases, J lost 3 bases, and 10 bases lay in between.

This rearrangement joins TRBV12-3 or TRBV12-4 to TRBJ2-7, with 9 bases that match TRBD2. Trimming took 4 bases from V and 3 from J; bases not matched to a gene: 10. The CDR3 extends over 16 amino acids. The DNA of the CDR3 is TGTGCCAGCAGTTACCCCGGTGCGGGGGGGCTCTACGAGCAGTACTTC. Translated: CASSYPGAGGLYEQYF.

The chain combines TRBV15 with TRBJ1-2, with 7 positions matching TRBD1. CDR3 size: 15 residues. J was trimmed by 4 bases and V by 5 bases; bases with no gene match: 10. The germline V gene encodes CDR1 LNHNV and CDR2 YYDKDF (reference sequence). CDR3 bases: TGTGCCACCAGCGGAGGGACAGCCTATTCCTATGGCTACACCTTC. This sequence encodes CATSGGTAYSYGYTF.

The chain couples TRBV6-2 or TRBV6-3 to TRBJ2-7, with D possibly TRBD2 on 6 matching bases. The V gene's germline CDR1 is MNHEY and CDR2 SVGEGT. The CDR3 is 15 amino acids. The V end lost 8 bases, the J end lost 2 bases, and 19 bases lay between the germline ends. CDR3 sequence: CASRRRDLDTYEQYF. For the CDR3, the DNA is TGTGCCAGCCGCCGCCGGGACTTAGATACCTACGAGCAGTACTTC.

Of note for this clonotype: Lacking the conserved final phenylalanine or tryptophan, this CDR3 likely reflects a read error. CDR3 DNA: TGCGCCAGCGCGATTAGTCCAGCTCCGACCAATGAGCAGTTCTCC. It specifies CASAISPAPTNEQFS. The chain has TRBV5-1 and TRBJ2-1; D gene ambiguous. V lost 7 bases, J lost 6 bases, and 20 bases lay in between. Germline values: CDR1 SGHRS, CDR2 YFSETQ. The CDR3 spans 15 residues.

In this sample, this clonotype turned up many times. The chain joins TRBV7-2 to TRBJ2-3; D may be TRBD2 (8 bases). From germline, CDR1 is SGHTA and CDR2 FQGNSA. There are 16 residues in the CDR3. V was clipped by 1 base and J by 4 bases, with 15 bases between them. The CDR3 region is CASSLEGGGRSDTQYF. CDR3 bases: TGTGCCAGCAGCTTAGAAGGGGGCGGGAGGTCAGATACGCAGTATTTT.

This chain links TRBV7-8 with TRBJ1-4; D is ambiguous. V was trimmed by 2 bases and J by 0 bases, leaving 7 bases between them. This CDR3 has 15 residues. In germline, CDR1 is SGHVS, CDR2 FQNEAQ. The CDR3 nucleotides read TGTGCCAGCAGCTTAAACGGTGCAACTAATGAAAAACTGTTTTTT. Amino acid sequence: CASSLNGATNEKLFF.

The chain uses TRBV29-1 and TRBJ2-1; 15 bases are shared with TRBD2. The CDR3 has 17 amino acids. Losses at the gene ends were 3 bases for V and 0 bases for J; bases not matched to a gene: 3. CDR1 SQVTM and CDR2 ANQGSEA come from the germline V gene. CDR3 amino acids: CSVDGLAGGSSYNEQFF. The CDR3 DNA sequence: TGCAGCGTTGACGGACTAGCGGGAGGGTCCTCCTACAATGAGCAGTTCTTC.

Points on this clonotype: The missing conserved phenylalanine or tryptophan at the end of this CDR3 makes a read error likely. This chain's CDR3 is CASSFVTSSSYEQYS. The CDR3 nucleotides read TGTGCCAGCAGTTTCGTAACTTCTAGCTCCTACGAGCAGTACTCC. J is TRBJ2-7 and V is TRBV12-3 or TRBV12-4; D is uncertain. The V gene lost 3 bases and the J gene lost 0 bases, with 12 bases spanning the gap. The CDR3 has 15 amino acids.

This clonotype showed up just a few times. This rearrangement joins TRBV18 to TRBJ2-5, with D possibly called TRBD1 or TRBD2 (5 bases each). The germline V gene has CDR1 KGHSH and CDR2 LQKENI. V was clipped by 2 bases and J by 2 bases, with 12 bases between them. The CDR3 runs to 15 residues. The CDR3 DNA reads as TGTGCCAGCTCACCAGAGGGGCGGGCACAAGAGACCCAGTACTTC. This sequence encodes CASSPEGRAQETQYF. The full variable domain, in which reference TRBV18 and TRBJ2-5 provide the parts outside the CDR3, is NAGVMQNPRHLVRRRGQEARLRCSPMKGHSHVYWYRQLPEEGLKFMVYLQKENIIDESGMPKERFSAEFPKEGPSILRIQQVVRGDSAAYFCASSPEGRAQETQYFGPGTRLLVL.

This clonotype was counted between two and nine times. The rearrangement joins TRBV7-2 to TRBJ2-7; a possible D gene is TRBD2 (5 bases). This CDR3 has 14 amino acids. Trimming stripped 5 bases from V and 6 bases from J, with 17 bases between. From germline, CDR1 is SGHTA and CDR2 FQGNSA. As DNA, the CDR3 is TGTGCCAGCAGCGGAGGACGACATGCAGGCGAGCAGTACTTC. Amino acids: CASSGGRHAGEQYF.

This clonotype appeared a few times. Here the CDR3 reads CASRPLPGQGLSEQFF. The DNA for the CDR3 is TGTGCCAGTAGACCGTTACCGGGACAGGGTTTAAGTGAGCAGTTCTTC. This rearrangement joins TRBV19 to TRBJ2-1; 9 nucleotides match TRBD1. The CDR3 contains 16 residues. J was trimmed by 9 bases and V by 6 bases; bases with no gene match: 15. Germline CDR1 is LNHDA and CDR2 is SQIVND (reference sequence).

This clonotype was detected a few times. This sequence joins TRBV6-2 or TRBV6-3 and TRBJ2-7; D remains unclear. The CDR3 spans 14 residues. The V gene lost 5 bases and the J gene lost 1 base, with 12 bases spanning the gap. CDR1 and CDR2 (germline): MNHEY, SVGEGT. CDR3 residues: CASSHDGNSYEQYF. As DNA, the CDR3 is TGTGCCAGCAGTCACGACGGAAATTCCTACGAGCAGTACTTC.